The entry below describes one TCR beta chain. Its antigen is not identified. The CDR3 has 14 amino acids. CDR1 SGHRS and CDR2 YFSETQ come from the germline V gene. Trimming removed 3 bases from V and 1 base from J, with 10 bases in between. Researchers tagged individual cDNA molecules with unique molecular identifiers. One entry per CDR3 protein results from TCRdb running MiXCR on the 5' RACE reads. The sample holds some 40,000 distinct CDR3 sequences, around 6.3% seen once. This entry is derived from a study of early T cells in non-severe SARS-CoV-2 infection. Study-wide background: It was bulk RNA from unsorted whole blood that was sequenced, and the chains were unpaired. Study-wide findings and caveats: VDJdb matching skewed toward anti-spike CD8 responses, missing private and CD4 specificities.

Sequences were derived from whole blood, sampled at baseline. The genes are TRBV5-1 and TRBJ2-5; D may be TRBD2 (5 bases). The sequence was collected from an adult who was a healthcare worker with PCR-confirmed SARS-CoV-2 infection or an uninfected control (not recorded which). The CDR3 spells CASSSTGSQETQYF. The CDR3 DNA sequence: TGCGCCAGCAGCTCAACGGGGTCCCAAGAGACCCAGTACTTC.